These 26 T cell receptor beta chains were all obtained from the same sample, sequenced in a study of cytomegalovirus exposure and HLA in healthy donors (dated by TCRdb to about 2017). Library generation was performed with the immunoSEQ multiplex PCR assay. A mixture of 60 forward primers for TCR Vbeta segments and 13 reverse primers for TCR Jbeta segments was used in the multiplex PCR. TCRdb limited this immuneACCESS table to in-frame rearrangements with V and J called. A share of clones is missing; checked studies link under half to unresolved V genes, and the rest is unexplained. Within this sample are approximately 100,000 clones, with under 65% of them counted one time only. Roughly 3.2% of the sample rests with the top ten. The specimen was PBMCs. The receptors derive from a man aged 55-75 years in good health and CMV-seronegative.

The V gene is TRBV18, the J gene TRBJ2-7; 11 bases map to TRBD2. The CDR3 is made up of 16 amino acids. V gave up 3 bases and J gave up 3 bases; unmatched junction bases: 7. Germline CDR1 and CDR2: KGHSH and LQKENI. As DNA, the CDR3 is TGTGCCAGCTCACCCCTTCCGACTAGCGGGAACTACGAGCAGTACTTC. Translated: CASSPLPTSGNYEQYF. The whole variable domain, filled in from reference TRBV18 and TRBJ2-7, reads NAGVMQNPRHLVRRRGQEARLRCSPMKGHSHVYWYRQLPEEGLKFMVYLQKENIIDESGMPKERFSAEFPKEGPSILRIQQVVRGDSAAYFCASSPLPTSGNYEQYFGPGTRLTVT.

The J gene is TRBJ2-7, the V gene TRBV28, with 10 bases fitting TRBD2. The junction had 9 bases not matched to a gene; V was cut back by 6 bases and J by 7 bases. The CDR3 has 14 amino acids. The germline V gene has CDR1 MDHEN and CDR2 SYDVKM. CDR3 DNA sequence: TGTGCCAGCAGGGGGACTAGCGCCAGCTTGGAGCAGTACTTC. This translates into CASRGTSASLEQYF.

The rearrangement joins TRBV27 to TRBJ2-1; possible D gene TRBD2, 5 bases. The CDR3 is 13 residues long. Between the trimmed V and J ends, which lost 5 bases and 7 bases, there was a span of 12 bases. Germline CDR1 MNHEY, CDR2 SMNVEV (reference sequence). The DNA for the CDR3 is TGTGCCAGCAGTCTTATGGGAGTGAATGAGCAGTTCTTC. Amino acid sequence: CASSLMGVNEQFF.

The rearrangement uses TRBV2 and TRBJ1-4, with 9 nucleotides matching TRBD1. The CDR3 sequence is 16 residues long. V shed 5 bases and J 5 bases; nucleotides not matched to a gene: 9. CDR1 is SNHLY and CDR2 is FYNNEI in the germline V gene. CDR3 region: CASSPGQGMGNEKLFF. For the CDR3, the DNA is TGTGCCAGCAGTCCGGGACAGGGTATGGGGAATGAAAAACTGTTTTTT.

In its sample, this clone was seen a few times. The genes are TRBV10-3 and TRBJ2-3, with 7 bases lining up with TRBD2. The CDR3 is made up of 14 amino acids. CDR1 and CDR2 (germline): ENHRY, SYGVKD. V was clipped by 4 bases and J by 1 base; unmatched bases: 2. The CDR3 sequence is CAISATSGTDTQYF. The CDR3, as DNA: TGTGCCATCAGTGCTACTAGCGGCACAGATACGCAGTATTTT.

This clone was picked up a small number of times. This chain uses TRBV7-3 with TRBJ2-5; D ambiguous. There are 13 residues in the CDR3. Germline V CDR1 and CDR2: SGHTA, FQGTGA. Trimming took off 5 bases at V and 2 bases at J, with 9 bases between the two ends. The CDR3 nucleotides read TGTGCCAGCAGCCCAACCCGGCAAGAGACCCAGTACTTC. Encoded protein: CASSPTRQETQYF.

The chain carries TRBV6-1 and TRBJ1-4, with D unresolved. Germline V CDR1 and CDR2: MNHNS, SASEGT. CDR3 size: 14 residues. Trimming stripped 6 bases from V and 6 bases from J, with 14 bases between. The CDR3 DNA reads TGTGCCAGCAGCTACGGGGAGCCCTATGAAAAACTGTTTTTT. Translation gives CASSYGEPYEKLFF.

This clone was counted once. This chain connects TRBV7-9 to TRBJ1-2; 9 bases are a match to TRBD1. Looked up from germline, CDR1 is SEHNR and CDR2 is FQNEAQ (reference sequence). V shed 4 bases and J 2 bases; nucleotides not matched to a gene: 8. This CDR3 region has 16 residues. CDR3 sequence (DNA): TGTGCCAGCAGCTCCAAAGGGGACAGGGTGAACTATGGCTACACCTTC. It encodes CASSSKGDRVNYGYTF.

The CDR3 DNA follows: TGCGCCAGCAGCTATAGACTAGGGGATGAGCAGTTCTTC. As protein: CASSYRLGDEQFF. This chain uses TRBV5-1 with TRBJ2-1; a weak D match, TRBD2 (6 bases). Trimming took off 3 bases at V and 8 bases at J, with 12 bases between the two ends. Germline V lookup: CDR1 SGHRS, CDR2 YFSETQ. This CDR3 comprises 13 residues. Filled out from reference TRBV5-1 and TRBJ2-1, the complete variable domain reads KAGVTQTPRYLIKTRGQQVTLSCSPISGHRSVSWYQQTPGQGLQFLFEYFSETQRNKGNFPGRFSGRQFSNSRSEMNVSTLELGDSALYLCASSYRLGDEQFFGPGTRLTVL.

In this sample, this clone turned up a few times. The chain is built from TRBV5-1 and TRBJ1-6, with unresolved D. CDR1 and CDR2 (germline): SGHRS, YFSETQ. This CDR3 comprises 13 residues. V was trimmed by 2 bases and J by 7 bases, leaving 7 bases between them. CDR3 protein: CASSFEENSPLHF. The CDR3 region has the DNA TGCGCCAGCAGCTTTGAGGAGAATTCACCCCTCCACTTT.

The chain recombines TRBV7-9 with TRBJ1-1; the D gene is possibly TRBD1 (5 bases). Germline V gene lookup returns CDR1 SEHNR and CDR2 FQNEAQ (reference sequence). V lost 5 bases and J lost 6, with 13 bases in between. This CDR3 spans 13 amino acids. CDR3 sequence (DNA): TGTGCCAGCAGCCACGACAGAAACCCTGAAGCTTTCTTT. Residues: CASSHDRNPEAFF.

The chain carries TRBV28 and TRBJ1-2, with D uncertain. The ends were cut back, 7 bases at V and 6 bases at J, with 3 bases in the middle. Germline values: CDR1 MDHEN, CDR2 SYDVKM. The CDR3 has 9 residues. CDR3 protein: CASTNGYTF. The CDR3 nucleotides are TGTGCCAGCACCAATGGCTACACCTTC.

The chain links TRBV19 to TRBJ1-2, with 8 bases matching TRBD1. The length of the CDR3 is 17 residues. Germline V gene sequence: CDR1 LNHDA, CDR2 SQIVND (reference sequence). The trim removed 3 bases at V and 0 bases at J, leaving 9 bases unmatched. CDR3 coding DNA: TGTGCCAGTAGTATGACAGGGGTTCTTGGCTCTAACTATGGCTACACCTTC. This sequence encodes CASSMTGVLGSNYGYTF.

The V and J genes are TRBV5-1 and TRBJ2-7; 10 nucleotides line up with TRBD1. Germline V gives CDR1 SGHRS, CDR2 YFSETQ. CDR3 length equals 14 residues. The V and J ends lost 4 bases and 5 bases, in that order; junction bases with no gene match: 6. The CDR3 here is CASSTSGTGDEQYF. The CDR3 nucleotides read TGCGCCAGCAGCACCTCCGGGACAGGGGACGAGCAGTACTTC.

This clone came up a few times. Mismatch with germline at one junction end may stem from a read error. The chain combines TRBV7-3 with TRBJ2-1; TRBD2 matches 13 bases. The CDR3 extends over 15 amino acids. From germline, CDR1 is SGHTA and CDR2 FQGTGA. CDR3 nucleotide sequence: TGTGCCAGCAGCCTAACTAGCGGGGGGGCTCGCGAGCAGTTCTTC. The encoded protein is CASSLTSGGAREQFF.

The chain links TRBV18 to TRBJ1-1; no definite D call. The CDR3 extends over 11 amino acids. V gave up 6 bases and J gave up 10 bases, with 12 bases separating them. Germline lookup yields CDR1 KGHSH and CDR2 LQKENI. DNA of the CDR3: TGTGCCAGCTCGCCCGGGGATGGAGCTTTCTTT. It translates to CASSPGDGAFF. Combining the CDR3 with reference TRBV18 and TRBJ1-1 gives the whole variable domain NAGVMQNPRHLVRRRGQEARLRCSPMKGHSHVYWYRQLPEEGLKFMVYLQKENIIDESGMPKERFSAEFPKEGPSILRIQQVVRGDSAAYFCASSPGDGAFFGQGTRLTVV.

The chain is built from TRBV7-6 and TRBJ1-5; 9 bases align to TRBD1. Germline-derived CDR1 and CDR2 are SGHVS and FNYEAQ. The ends lost 8 bases at V and 4 bases at J; junction bases unmatched: 6. This CDR3 region has 14 residues. The CDR3 sequence: CASATGTGNQPQHF. Written as DNA, the CDR3 is TGTGCCAGCGCAACCGGGACAGGGAATCAGCCCCAGCATTTT.

The CDR3 is CASSLGNTEAFF. CDR3 nucleotide sequence: TGTGCCAGCAGCCTTGGCAACACTGAAGCTTTCTTT. The chain combines TRBV2 with TRBJ1-1; D is ambiguous. The CDR3 is 12 residues long. Trimming removed 6 bases at V and 2 bases at J, with 7 bases between. CDR1 is SNHLY, CDR2 FYNNEI, per germline.

This chain connects TRBV9 to TRBJ2-1; 7 nucleotides match TRBD2. The germline V gene has CDR1 SGDLS and CDR2 YYNGEE. The V segment lost 1 base and the J segment 9 bases; nucleotides outside the gene matches: 13. The CDR3 is 16 residues long. In DNA, the CDR3 is TGTGCCAGCAGCGTATCGAGCGGGATGTATGACGGTGAGCAGTTCTTC. It codes for CASSVSSGMYDGEQFF.

The V gene is TRBV23-1, the J gene TRBJ2-3, with 8 positions matching TRBD2. TRBV23-1 is filed as an ORF, its function uncertain. The junction had 6 bases not matched to a gene; V was cut back by 1 base and J by 0 bases. The CDR3 has 17 residues. The CDR3 DNA follows: TGCGCCAGCAGTCAATGCGCGGGGGGCACTAGCACAGATACGCAGTATTTT. Protein: CASSQCAGGTSTDTQYF.

This rearrangement joins TRBV14 to TRBJ2-7, with D possibly being TRBD2 (5 bases). This CDR3 contains 13 residues. Germline V gives CDR1 SGHDN, CDR2 FVKESK. V was clipped by 4 bases and J by 5 bases, with 12 bases between them. The CDR3 spells CASSPRMEDEQYF. The CDR3, as DNA: TGTGCCAGCAGCCCCCGGATGGAGGACGAGCAGTACTTC.

The table lists this clone with a few counts. The rearrangement joins TRBV9 to TRBJ2-3, with D possibly being TRBD1 (6 bases). Germline V gene sequence: CDR1 SGDLS, CDR2 YYNGEE. V gave up 3 bases and J gave up 1 base, with 15 bases separating them. The CDR3 covers 16 residues. CDR3 nucleotide sequence: TGTGCCAGCAGCGCTCCCAGGGGCAGTGGCACAGATACGCAGTATTTT. It specifies CASSAPRGSGTDTQYF.

The chain recombines TRBV2 with TRBJ2-5; D is undetermined. V was pared by 10 bases and J by 2 bases, with 8 bases between. This CDR3 region has 11 residues. Germline CDR1 SNHLY, CDR2 FYNNEI. The CDR3 DNA reads TGTGCCACCATCCAACAAGAGACCCAGTACTTC. Translated: CATIQQETQYF.

The chain employs TRBV19 and TRBJ2-7; D not certain. The CDR3 is 13 residues long. V lost 11 bases to trimming and J lost 3 bases, with 17 bases between them. Germline assignment: CDR1 LNHDA and CDR2 SQIVND (reference sequence). CDR3 amino acids: CASKTTLYYEQYF. The CDR3 DNA follows: TGTGCCTCGAAGACAACTCTTTACTACGAGCAGTACTTC.

The chain is built from TRBV29-1 and TRBJ1-1; 8 nucleotides align to TRBD1. The CDR3 sequence is 15 residues long. V shed 4 bases, J shed 0 bases, and the junction held 7 bases outside the gene matches. Per germline, CDR1 SQVTM and CDR2 ANQGSEA. For the CDR3, the DNA is TGCAGCGTTGGTATGGACAGGGTGGTGAACACTGAAGCTTTCTTT. Translating gives CSVGMDRVVNTEAFF. Full variable domain (remainder filled in from reference TRBV29-1 and TRBJ1-1): SAVISQKPSRDICQRGTSLTIQCQVDSQVTMMFWYRQQPGQSLTLIATANQGSEATYESGFVIDKFPISRPNLTFSTLTVSNMSPEDSSIYLCSVGMDRVVNTEAFFGQGTRLTVV.

This clone came up a few times. J is TRBJ2-5 and V is TRBV5-1; TRBD2 matches at 10 bases. The CDR3 is made up of 15 amino acids. Trimming at V came to 4 bases and at J to 1 base, leaving 4 bases not matched to a gene. Germline V lookup: CDR1 SGHRS, CDR2 YFSETQ. CDR3 amino acids: CASSPRTSGQETQYF. The CDR3 nucleotides read TGCGCCAGCAGCCCAAGGACTAGCGGCCAAGAGACCCAGTACTTC.